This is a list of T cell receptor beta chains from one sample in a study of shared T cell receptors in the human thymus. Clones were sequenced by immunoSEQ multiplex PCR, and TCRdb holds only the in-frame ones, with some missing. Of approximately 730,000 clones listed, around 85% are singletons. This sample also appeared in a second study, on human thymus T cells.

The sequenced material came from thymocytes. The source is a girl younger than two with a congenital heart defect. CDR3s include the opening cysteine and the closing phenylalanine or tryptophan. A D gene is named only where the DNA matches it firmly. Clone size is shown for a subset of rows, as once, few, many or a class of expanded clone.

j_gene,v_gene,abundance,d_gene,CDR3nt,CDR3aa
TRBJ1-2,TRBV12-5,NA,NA,TGTGCTAGTGGCCCGGAATCAGGACTGCACGAATGGCCCTATGGCTACACCTTC,CASGPESGLHEWPYGYTF
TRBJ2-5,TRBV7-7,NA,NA,TGTGCTAGCAGCCAGGGGCTAGGAGGCGGAGAGACCCAGTACTTC,CASSQGLGGGETQYF
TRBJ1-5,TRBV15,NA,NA,TGTGCCACCAGCAGCCGCGGGACTGCCTACAATCAGCCCCAGCATTTT,CATSSRGTAYNQPQHF
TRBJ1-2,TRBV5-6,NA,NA,TGTGCCAGCAGCTTAGGGGAAACAGGGCTTAACTATGGCTACACCTTC,CASSLGETGLNYGYTF
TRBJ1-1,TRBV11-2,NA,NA,TGTGCCAGCAGCCCAGGGATGGCTTTCTTT,CASSPGMAFF
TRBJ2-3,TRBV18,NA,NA,TGTGCCAGCTCACCACCCCAAACGGGGGCAGATACGCAGTATTTT,CASSPPQTGADTQYF
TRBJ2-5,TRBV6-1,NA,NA,TGTGCCAGCAGTCAGTCGGGGTACCAAGAGACCCAGTACTTC,CASSQSGYQETQYF
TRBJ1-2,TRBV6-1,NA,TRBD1,TGTGCCAGCAGGTTGTTAGACAGGGAGGAAGACTACACCTTC,CASRLLDREEDYTF
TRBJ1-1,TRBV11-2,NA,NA,TGTGCCAGCAGTTTAAATACACCGAGACACTACACTGAAGCTTTCTTT,CASSLNTPRHYTEAFF
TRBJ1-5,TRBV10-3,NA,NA,TGTGCCATCGCGGGAAAAACAAGTGGGGAGAGCAATCAGCCCCAGCATTTT,CAIAGKTSGESNQPQHF
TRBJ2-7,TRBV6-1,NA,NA,TGTGCCAGCAGATATAAAACGGGAAACGCCTACGAGCAGTACTTC,CASRYKTGNAYEQYF
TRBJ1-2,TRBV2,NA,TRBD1,TGTGCCAGCAGAAAAACAGGGGGCAATGGCTACACCTTC,CASRKTGGNGYTF
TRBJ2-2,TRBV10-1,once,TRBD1,TGCGCCAGCAGTGGGGCCAGGGGGCTGGATAACACCGGGGAGCTGTTTTTT,CASSGARGLDNTGELFF
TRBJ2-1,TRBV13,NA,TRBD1,TGTGCCAGCAGCTTAGGGGGACAGGGATACAATGAGCAGTTCTTC,CASSLGGQGYNEQFF
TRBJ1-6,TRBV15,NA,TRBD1,TGTGCCACCAGCAGGCACTTTGGGGGACAGAATTCACCCCTCCACTTT,CATSRHFGGQNSPLHF
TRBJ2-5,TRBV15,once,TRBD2,TGTGCCACCAGCAGAGGTCTAGCGGGTGAAGAGACCCAGTACTTC,CATSRGLAGEETQYF
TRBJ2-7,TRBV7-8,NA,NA,TGTGCCAGCAGCTTAGCGGTGGCCCACTACGAGCAGTACTTC,CASSLAVAHYEQYF
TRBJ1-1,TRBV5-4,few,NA,TGTGCCAGCAGCTGTCGAAAGGGACACCAGAACACTGAAGCTTTCTTT,CASSCRKGHQNTEAFF
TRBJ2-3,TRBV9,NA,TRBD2,TGTGCCAGCAGCGTAAAGCGGGGGGCGACCACAGATACGCAGTATTTT,CASSVKRGATTDTQYF
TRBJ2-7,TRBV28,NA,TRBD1,TGTGCCAGCAGTCCATGGACAGGGTGGGACGAGCAGTACTTC,CASSPWTGWDEQYF
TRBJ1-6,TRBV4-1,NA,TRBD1,TGCGCCAGCAGCCAGGACAGGGCGTCCCTCCACTTT,CASSQDRASLHF
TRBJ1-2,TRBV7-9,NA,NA,TGTGCCAGCAGCTCCTATAACTATGCCGCAACAGGCTACACCTTC,CASSSYNYAATGYTF
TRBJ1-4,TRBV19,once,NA,TGTGCCAGTGCGAGGGTAATAGATGAAAAACTGTTTTTT,CASARVIDEKLFF
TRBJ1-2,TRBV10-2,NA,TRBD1,TGCGCCAGCAGTGAGACGGACAGGGGGCCCTATGGCTACACCTTC,CASSETDRGPYGYTF
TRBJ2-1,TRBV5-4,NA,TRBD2,TGTGCCAGCAGCTTGGCCCCAGCGGGGGGGCCGGGTGAGCAGTTCTTC,CASSLAPAGGPGEQFF
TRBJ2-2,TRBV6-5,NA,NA,TGTGCCAGCAGCTTGACAGGAGGCGCGACCGGGGAGCTGTTTTTT,CASSLTGGATGELFF
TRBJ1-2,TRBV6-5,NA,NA,TGTGCCAGCAGTTACGGAGGACCCTTTGATGGCTACACCTTC,CASSYGGPFDGYTF
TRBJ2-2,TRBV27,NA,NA,TGTGCCACCGCACCGGAGGGGCGATCGGGCACCGGGGAGCTGTTTTTT,CATAPEGRSGTGELFF
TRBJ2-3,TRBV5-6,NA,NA,TGTGCCAGCAGTATCGGGTCCTGGGGCACAGATACGCAGTATTTT,CASSIGSWGTDTQYF
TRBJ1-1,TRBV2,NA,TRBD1,TGTGCCAGCCACAATCCGGGACAGGCGAACACTGAAGCTTTCTTT,CASHNPGQANTEAFF
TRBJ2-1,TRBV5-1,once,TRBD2,TGCGCCAGCAGCTGTCGACTAGCGGGGGGGTCCAATGAGCAGTTCTTC,CASSCRLAGGSNEQFF
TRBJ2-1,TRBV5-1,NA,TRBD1,TGCGCCAGCTATAGAGACAGGGGGGAGCCCTTTGGTGAGCAGTTCTTC,CASYRDRGEPFGEQFF
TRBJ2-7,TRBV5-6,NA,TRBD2,TGTGCCAGCAGCTTGGGTACGGGGGGCTCCTACGAGCAGTACTTC,CASSLGTGGSYEQYF
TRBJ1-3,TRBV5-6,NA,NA,TGTGCCAGCAGGGGGCCTGGAAACACCATATATTTT,CASRGPGNTIYF
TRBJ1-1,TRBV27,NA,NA,TGTGCCAGCAGTTTTAGGAGCGCCCTTCAAGAAGCTTTCTTT,CASSFRSALQEAFF
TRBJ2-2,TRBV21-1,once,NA,TGTGCCAGCAACTGGAGGGTGCGGGGCCTCGTGGCGAACACCGGGGAGCTGTTTTTT,CASNWRVRGLVANTGELFF
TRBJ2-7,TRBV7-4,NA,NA,TGTGCCAGCAGCTTCTCAGGGAAAGAGTACTTC,CASSFSGKEYF
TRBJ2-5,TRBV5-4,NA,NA,TGTGCCAGCAGCTCGCCCCCCAGGATTCGGGAGACCCAGTACTTC,CASSSPPRIRETQYF
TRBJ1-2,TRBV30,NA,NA,TGTGCCTGGTACCGGACGCCCGGGGTAGGCTACACCTTC,CAWYRTPGVGYTF
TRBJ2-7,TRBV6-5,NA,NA,TGTGCCAGCAGTGAATCCTCGGACTACTACGAGCAGTACTTC,CASSESSDYYEQYF
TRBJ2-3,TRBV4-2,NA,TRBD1,TGTGCCAGCGGAACAGGACAGGGACCCACAGATACGCAGTATTTT,CASGTGQGPTDTQYF
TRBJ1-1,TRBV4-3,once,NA,TGCGCCAGCAGCCAAGAGGGGCCGGACCACCTGAACACTGAAGCTTTCTTT,CASSQEGPDHLNTEAFF
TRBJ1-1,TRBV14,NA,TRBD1,TGTGCCAGCAGCCCTGGGACAGGGGGCTTGCTGACTGAAGCTTTCTTT,CASSPGTGGLLTEAFF
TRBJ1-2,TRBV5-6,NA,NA,TGTGCCAGCAGCTTGGTATTAGGAGCTAACTATGGCTACACCTTC,CASSLVLGANYGYTF